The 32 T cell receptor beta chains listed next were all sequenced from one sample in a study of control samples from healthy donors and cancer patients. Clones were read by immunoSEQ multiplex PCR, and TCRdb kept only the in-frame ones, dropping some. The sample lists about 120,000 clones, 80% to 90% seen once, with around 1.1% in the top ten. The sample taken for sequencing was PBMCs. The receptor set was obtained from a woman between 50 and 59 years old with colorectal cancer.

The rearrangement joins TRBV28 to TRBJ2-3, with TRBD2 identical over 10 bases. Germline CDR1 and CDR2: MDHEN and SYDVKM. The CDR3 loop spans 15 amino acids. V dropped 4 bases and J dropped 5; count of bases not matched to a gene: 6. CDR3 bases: TGTGCCAGCAGTTACCAAGCGGGGGGGAAAGATACGCAGTATTTT. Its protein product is CASSYQAGGKDTQYF.

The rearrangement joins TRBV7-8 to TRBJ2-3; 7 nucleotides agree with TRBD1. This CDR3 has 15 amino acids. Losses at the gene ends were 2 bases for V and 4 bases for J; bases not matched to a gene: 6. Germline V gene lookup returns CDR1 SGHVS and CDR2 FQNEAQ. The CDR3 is CASSLPGTASDTQYF. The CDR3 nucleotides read TGTGCCAGCAGCTTACCCGGGACAGCTTCAGATACGCAGTATTTT.

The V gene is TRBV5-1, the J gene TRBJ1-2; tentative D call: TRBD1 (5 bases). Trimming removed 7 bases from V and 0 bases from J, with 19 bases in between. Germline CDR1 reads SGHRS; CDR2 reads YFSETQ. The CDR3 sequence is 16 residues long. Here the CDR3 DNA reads TGCGCCAGCTCATCGTGGGGGACTGAAGCTAACTATGGCTACACCTTC. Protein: CASSSWGTEANYGYTF.

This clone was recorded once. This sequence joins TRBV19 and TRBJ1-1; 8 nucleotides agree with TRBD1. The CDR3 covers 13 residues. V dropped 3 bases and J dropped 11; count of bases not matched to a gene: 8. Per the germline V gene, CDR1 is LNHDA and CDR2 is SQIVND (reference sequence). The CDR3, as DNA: TGTGCCAGTAGTATTTTGACAGGGGAGAGGGCTTTCTTT. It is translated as CASSILTGERAFF.

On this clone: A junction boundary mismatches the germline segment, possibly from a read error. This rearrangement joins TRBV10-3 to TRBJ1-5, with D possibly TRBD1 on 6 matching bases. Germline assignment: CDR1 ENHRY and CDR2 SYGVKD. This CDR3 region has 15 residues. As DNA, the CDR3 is TGTGCCATCGGTGAGTGGGGGCTTAGCAATCAGCCCCAGCATTTT. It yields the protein CAIGEWGLSNQPQHF.

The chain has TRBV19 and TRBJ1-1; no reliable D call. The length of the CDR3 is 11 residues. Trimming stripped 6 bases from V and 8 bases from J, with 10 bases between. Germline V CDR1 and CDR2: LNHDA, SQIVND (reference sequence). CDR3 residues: CASRWSTEAFF. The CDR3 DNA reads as TGTGCCAGTAGGTGGTCTACCGAAGCTTTCTTT.

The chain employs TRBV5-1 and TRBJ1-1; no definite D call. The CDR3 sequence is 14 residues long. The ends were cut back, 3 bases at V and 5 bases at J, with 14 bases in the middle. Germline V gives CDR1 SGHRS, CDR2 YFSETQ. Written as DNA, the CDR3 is TGCGCCAGCAGCTGGAGCAATCGAGGGACTGAAGCTTTCTTT. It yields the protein CASSWSNRGTEAFF.

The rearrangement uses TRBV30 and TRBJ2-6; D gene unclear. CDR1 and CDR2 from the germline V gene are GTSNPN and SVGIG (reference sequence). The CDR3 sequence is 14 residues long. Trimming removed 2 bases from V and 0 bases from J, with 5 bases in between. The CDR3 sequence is CAWSLPSGANVLTF. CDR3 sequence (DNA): TGTGCCTGGAGTCTCCCCTCTGGGGCCAACGTCCTGACTTTC.

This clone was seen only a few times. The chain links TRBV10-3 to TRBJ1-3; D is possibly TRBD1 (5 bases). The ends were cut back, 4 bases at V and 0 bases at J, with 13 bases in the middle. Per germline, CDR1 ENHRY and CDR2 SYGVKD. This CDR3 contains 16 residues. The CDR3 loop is CAISVADISSGNTIYF. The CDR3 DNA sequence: TGTGCCATCAGTGTCGCGGACATCAGCTCTGGAAACACCATATATTTT.

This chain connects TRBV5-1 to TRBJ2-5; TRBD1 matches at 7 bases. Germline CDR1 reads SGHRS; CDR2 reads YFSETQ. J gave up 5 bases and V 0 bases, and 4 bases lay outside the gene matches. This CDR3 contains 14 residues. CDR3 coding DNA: TGCGCCAGCAGCTTGGGACAGGGTGGGGAGACCCAGTACTTC. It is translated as CASSLGQGGETQYF. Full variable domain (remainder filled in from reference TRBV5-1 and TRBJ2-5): KAGVTQTPRYLIKTRGQQVTLSCSPISGHRSVSWYQQTPGQGLQFLFEYFSETQRNKGNFPGRFSGRQFSNSRSEMNVSTLELGDSALYLCASSLGQGGETQYFGPGTRLLVL.

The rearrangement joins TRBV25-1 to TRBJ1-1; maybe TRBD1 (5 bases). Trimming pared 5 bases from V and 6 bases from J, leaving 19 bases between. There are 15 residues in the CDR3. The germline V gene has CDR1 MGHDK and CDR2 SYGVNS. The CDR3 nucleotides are TGTGCCAGCAGTCGGGGACCCCAAATTGAGGCTGAAGCTTTCTTT. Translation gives CASSRGPQIEAEAFF.

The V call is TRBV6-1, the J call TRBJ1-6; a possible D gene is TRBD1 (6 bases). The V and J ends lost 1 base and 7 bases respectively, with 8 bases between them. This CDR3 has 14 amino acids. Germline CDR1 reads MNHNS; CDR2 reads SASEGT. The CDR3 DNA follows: TGTGCCAGCAGTGAAGGGAGGGGGAATTCACCCCTCCACTTT. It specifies CASSEGRGNSPLHF.

The CDR3 reads CASTNGGGSTDTQYF. Here the CDR3 DNA reads TGTGCCAGCACCAACGGGGGGGGTAGCACAGATACGCAGTATTTT. V is TRBV3-1 (or the pseudogene TRBV3-2) and J is TRBJ2-3, with 8 bases lining up with TRBD2. The length of the CDR3 is 15 residues. V dropped 7 bases and J dropped 0; count of bases not matched to a gene: 6. In germline, CDR1 is LGHDT, CDR2 YNNKEL (reference sequence).

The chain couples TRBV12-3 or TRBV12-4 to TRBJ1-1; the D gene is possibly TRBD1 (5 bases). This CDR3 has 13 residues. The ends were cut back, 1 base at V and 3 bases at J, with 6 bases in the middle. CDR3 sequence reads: CASSLVGDTEAFF. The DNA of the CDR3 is TGTGCCAGCAGTTTAGTGGGGGACACTGAAGCTTTCTTT.

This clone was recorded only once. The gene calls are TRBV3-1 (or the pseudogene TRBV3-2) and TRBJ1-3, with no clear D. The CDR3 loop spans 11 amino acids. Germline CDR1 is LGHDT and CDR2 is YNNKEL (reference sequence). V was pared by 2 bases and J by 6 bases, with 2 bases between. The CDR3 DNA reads TGTGCCAGCAGCCAACCAAACACCATATATTTT. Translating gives CASSQPNTIYF.

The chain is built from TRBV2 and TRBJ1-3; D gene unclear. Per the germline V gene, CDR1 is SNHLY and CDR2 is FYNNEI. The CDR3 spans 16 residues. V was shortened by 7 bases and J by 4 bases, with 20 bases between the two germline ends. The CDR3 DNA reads TGTGCCAGCAATCCCCGGGCAGGCAGCTCCGGAAACACCATATATTTT. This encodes CASNPRAGSSGNTIYF.

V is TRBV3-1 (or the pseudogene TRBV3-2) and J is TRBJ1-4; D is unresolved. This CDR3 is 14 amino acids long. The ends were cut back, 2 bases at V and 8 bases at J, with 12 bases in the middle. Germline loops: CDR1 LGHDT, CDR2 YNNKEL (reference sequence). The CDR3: CASSQFIGNEKLFF. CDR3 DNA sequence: TGTGCCAGCAGCCAATTCATCGGGAACGAAAAACTGTTTTTT.

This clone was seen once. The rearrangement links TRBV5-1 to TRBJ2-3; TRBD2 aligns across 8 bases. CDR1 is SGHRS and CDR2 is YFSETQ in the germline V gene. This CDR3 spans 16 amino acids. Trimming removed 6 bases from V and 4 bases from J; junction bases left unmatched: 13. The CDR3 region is CASTLPTGGPADTQYF. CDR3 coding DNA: TGCGCCAGCACACTTCCCACGGGAGGGCCCGCAGATACGCAGTATTTT.

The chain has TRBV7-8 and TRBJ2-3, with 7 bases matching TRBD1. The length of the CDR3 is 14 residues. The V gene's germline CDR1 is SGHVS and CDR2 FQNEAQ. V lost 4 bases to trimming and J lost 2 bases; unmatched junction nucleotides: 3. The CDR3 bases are TGTGCCAGCAGCTACGGGACAGTCACAGATACGCAGTATTTT. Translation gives CASSYGTVTDTQYF.

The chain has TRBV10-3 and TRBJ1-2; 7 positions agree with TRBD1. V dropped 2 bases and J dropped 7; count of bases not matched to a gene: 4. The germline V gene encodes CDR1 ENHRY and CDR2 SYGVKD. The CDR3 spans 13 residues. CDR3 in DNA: TGTGCCATCAGTGAGGGAGACAGGGCTGGCTACACCTTC. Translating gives CAISEGDRAGYTF.

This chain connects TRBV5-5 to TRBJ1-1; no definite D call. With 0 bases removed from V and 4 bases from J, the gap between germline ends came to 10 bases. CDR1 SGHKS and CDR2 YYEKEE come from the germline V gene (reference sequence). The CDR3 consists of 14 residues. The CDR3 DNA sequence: TGTGCCAGCAGCTTGGCAGATATCCGCACTGAAGCTTTCTTT. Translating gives CASSLADIRTEAFF.

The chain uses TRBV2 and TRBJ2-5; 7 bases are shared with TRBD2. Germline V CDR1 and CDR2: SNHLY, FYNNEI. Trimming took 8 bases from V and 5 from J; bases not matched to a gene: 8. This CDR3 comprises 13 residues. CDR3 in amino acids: CASGLLGGETQYF. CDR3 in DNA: TGTGCCAGCGGATTGCTCGGGGGGGAGACCCAGTACTTC.

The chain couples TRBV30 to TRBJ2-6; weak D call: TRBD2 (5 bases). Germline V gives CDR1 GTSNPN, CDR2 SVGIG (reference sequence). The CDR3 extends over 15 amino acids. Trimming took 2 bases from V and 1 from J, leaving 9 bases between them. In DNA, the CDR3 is TGTGCCTGGAGTCCGGGAAGATCTGGGGCCAACGTCCTGACTTTC. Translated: CAWSPGRSGANVLTF.

CDR3 DNA sequence: TGTGCCAGCAGTGAAGCCAATTTGAACACTGAAGCTTTCTTT. Protein: CASSEANLNTEAFF. The chain uses TRBV5-5 and TRBJ1-1; D not resolved. This CDR3 region has 14 residues. V dropped 5 bases and J dropped 0 bases, with 11 bases sitting between them. Germline V gene data show CDR1 as SGHKS and CDR2 as YYEKEE (reference sequence).

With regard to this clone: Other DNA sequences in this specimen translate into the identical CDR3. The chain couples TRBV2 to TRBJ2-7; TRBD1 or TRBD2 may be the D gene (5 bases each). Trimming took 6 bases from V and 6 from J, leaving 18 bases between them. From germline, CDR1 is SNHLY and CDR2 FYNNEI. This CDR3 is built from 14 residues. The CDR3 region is CASREVGTASEQYF. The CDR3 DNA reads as TGTGCCAGCAGGGAGGTTGGGACCGCGAGCGAGCAGTACTTC. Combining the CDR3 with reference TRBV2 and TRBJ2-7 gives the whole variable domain EPEVTQTPSHQVTQMGQEVILRCVPISNHLYFYWYRQILGQKVEFLVSFYNNEISEKSEIFDDQFSVERPDGSNFTLKIRSTKLEDSAMYFCASREVGTASEQYFGPGTRLTVT.

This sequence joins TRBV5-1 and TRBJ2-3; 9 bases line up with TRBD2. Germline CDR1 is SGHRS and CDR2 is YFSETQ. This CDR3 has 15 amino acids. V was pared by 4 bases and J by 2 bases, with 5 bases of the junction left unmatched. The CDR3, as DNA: TGCGCCAGCAGCCTCGAGCGGGGGGCCACAGATACGCAGTATTTT. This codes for CASSLERGATDTQYF.

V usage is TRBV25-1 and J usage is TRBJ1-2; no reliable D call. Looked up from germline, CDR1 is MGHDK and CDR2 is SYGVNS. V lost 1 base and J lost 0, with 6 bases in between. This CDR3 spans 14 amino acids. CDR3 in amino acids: CASSEFRANYGYTF. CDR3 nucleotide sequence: TGTGCCAGCAGTGAATTTCGAGCTAACTATGGCTACACCTTC.

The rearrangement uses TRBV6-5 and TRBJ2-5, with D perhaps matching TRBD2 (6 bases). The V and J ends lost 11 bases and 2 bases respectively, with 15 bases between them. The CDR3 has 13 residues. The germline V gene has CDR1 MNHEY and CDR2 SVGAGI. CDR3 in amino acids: CAAGRLSQETQYF. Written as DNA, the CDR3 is TGTGCCGCGGGAAGGTTATCTCAAGAGACCCAGTACTTC.

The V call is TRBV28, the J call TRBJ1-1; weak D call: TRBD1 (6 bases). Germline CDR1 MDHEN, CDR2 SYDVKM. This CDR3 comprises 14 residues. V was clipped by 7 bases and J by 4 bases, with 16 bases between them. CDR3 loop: CASNKGGQSTEAFF. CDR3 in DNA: TGTGCCAGCAATAAGGGGGGGCAGAGCACTGAAGCTTTCTTT.

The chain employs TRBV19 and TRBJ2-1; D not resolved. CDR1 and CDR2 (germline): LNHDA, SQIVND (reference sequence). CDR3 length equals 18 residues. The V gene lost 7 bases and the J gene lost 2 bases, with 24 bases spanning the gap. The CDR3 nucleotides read TGTGCCAGTACCAGAAACCCCCGCGTCGTCGGACCCTACAATGAGCAGTTCTTC. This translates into CASTRNPRVVGPYNEQFF.

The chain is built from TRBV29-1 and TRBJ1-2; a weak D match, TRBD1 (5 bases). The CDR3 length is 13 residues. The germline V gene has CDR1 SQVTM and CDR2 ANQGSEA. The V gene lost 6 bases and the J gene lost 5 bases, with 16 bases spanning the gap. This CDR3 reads CSVESRVGYGYTF. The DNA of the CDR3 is TGCAGCGTCGAATCCAGGGTGGGGTATGGCTACACCTTC. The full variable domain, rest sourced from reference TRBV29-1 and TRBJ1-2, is SAVISQKPSRDICQRGTSLTIQCQVDSQVTMMFWYRQQPGQSLTLIATANQGSEATYESGFVIDKFPISRPNLTFSTLTVSNMSPEDSSIYLCSVESRVGYGYTFGSGTRLTVV.

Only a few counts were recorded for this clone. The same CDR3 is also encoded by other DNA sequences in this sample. CDR3: CASSLPGNEQFF. The DNA for the CDR3 is TGTGCCAGCAGCTTACCTGGGAATGAGCAGTTCTTC. J is TRBJ2-1 and V is TRBV5-4; D remains unclear. CDR1 and CDR2 (germline): SGHNT, YYREEE (reference sequence). V was shortened by 2 bases and J by 7 bases, with 7 bases between the two germline ends. This CDR3 contains 12 residues. Complete variable domain (other parts from reference TRBV5-4 and TRBJ2-1): ETGVTQSPTHLIKTRGQQVTLRCSSQSGHNTVSWYQQALGQGPQFIFQYYREEENGRGNFPPRFSGLQFPNYSSELNVNALELDDSALYLCASSLPGNEQFFGPGTRLTVL.